One and the same sample provided the 11 T cell receptor beta chains below, sequenced in a study of regulatory T cells in long-lasting Graves disease. Investigators prepared the TCR beta libraries by applying iRepertoire HTBI primers and Arm-PCR of CDR3 regions. One entry per CDR3 protein, called by TCRdb with MiXCR from the multiplex PCR reads. Seen here are 450,000 to 600,000 distinct CDR3 sequences, around 16% observed once, and the top ten hold 10% to 15%. The time point denotes: newly diagnosed GD, antithyroid drugs for less than 3 months. RNA from PBMCs was the source of the TCR library. The same sample was also used in a study of T cells in Graves' hyperthyroidism and ophthalmopathy.

Source: peripheral blood mononuclear cells (PBMCs), taken at new diagnosis, from a patient treated with antithyroid drugs. The source of these receptors is a man aged 40-50 years with Graves disease.

The J gene is TRBJ1-1, the V gene TRBV5-1, with D maybe TRBD1 (6 bases). V lost 6 bases and J lost 4, with 19 bases in between. CDR1 and CDR2 from the germline V gene are SGHRS and YFSETQ. The CDR3 covers 15 residues. CDR3 DNA: TGCGCCAGCACCCCGTTGGGGGGCCCTTCCACTGAAGCTTTCTTT. It encodes CASTPLGGPSTEAFF.

This clonotype has just a few counts. The CDR3 DNA reads TGCAGCGTTGAAGATGGCGGGGCCAGCTCCTACGAGCAGTACTTC. This gives the protein CSVEDGGASSYEQYF. This chain links TRBV29-1 with TRBJ2-7; D perhaps matches TRBD2 (6 bases). The V end was cut by 0 bases, the J end by 0 bases, with 12 bases between. The CDR3 extends over 15 amino acids. Germline V lookup: CDR1 SQVTM, CDR2 ANQGSEA.

This clonotype showed up many times. The gene calls are TRBV7-6 and TRBJ2-5; D unclear. CDR1 and CDR2 (germline): SGHVS, FNYEAQ. V was clipped by 5 bases and J by 1 base, with 8 bases between them. The CDR3 runs to 13 residues. The CDR3 DNA reads as TGTGCCAGCAGCCGGGTGGTCCAAGAGACCCAGTACTTC. Translated: CASSRVVQETQYF. Drawing the rest from reference TRBV7-6 and TRBJ2-5, the complete variable domain is GAGVSQSPRYKVTKRGQDVALRCDPISGHVSLYWYRQALGQGPEFLTYFNYEAQQDKSGLPNDRFSAERPEGSISTLTIQRTEQRDSAMYRCASSRVVQETQYFGPGTRLLVL.

J is TRBJ1-2 and V is TRBV28, with a weak D call TRBD1 (6 bases). This CDR3 has 13 amino acids. CDR1 MDHEN and CDR2 SYDVKM come from the germline V gene. The V end lost 7 bases, the J end lost 7 bases, and 16 bases lay between the germline ends. The CDR3: CASTLDGGLGYTF. CDR3 nucleotide sequence: TGTGCCAGCACCCTAGATGGGGGGCTTGGCTACACCTTC.

The chain recombines TRBV3-1 with TRBJ2-1; 7 nucleotides line up with TRBD1. J gave up 9 bases and V 2 bases, and 7 bases lay outside the gene matches. The germline CDR1 and CDR2 sequences are LGHDT and YNNKEL (reference sequence). The CDR3 loop spans 14 amino acids. This CDR3 is CASSQPGQTSEQFF. The CDR3 bases are TGTGCCAGCAGCCAACCGGGACAGACCAGTGAGCAGTTCTTC.

This clonotype was recorded a few times. V gene TRBV20-1 combines with J gene TRBJ1-1; possibly TRBD1 for D (6 bases). The CDR3 is 15 residues long. The germline V and J ends were trimmed by 3 bases and 0 bases, with 14 bases remaining between them. The V gene's germline CDR1 is DFQATT and CDR2 SNEGSKA (reference sequence). CDR3 region: CSARDYRVMNTEAFF. CDR3 DNA sequence: TGCAGTGCTAGGGACTACAGGGTCATGAACACTGAAGCTTTCTTT.

CDR3 loop: CASSQTDTSLGGKLFF. For the CDR3, the DNA is TGCGCCAGCAGCCAGACTGACACCAGCTTAGGAGGAAAACTGTTTTTT. The chain recombines TRBV5-1 with TRBJ1-4; D is unclear. Germline lookup yields CDR1 SGHRS and CDR2 YFSETQ. This CDR3 has 16 amino acids. The V and J ends lost 4 bases and 10 bases respectively, with 23 bases between them. Drawing the rest from reference TRBV5-1 and TRBJ1-4, the complete variable domain is KAGVTQTPRYLIKTRGQQVTLSCSPISGHRSVSWYQQTPGQGLQFLFEYFSETQRNKGNFPGRFSGRQFSNSRSEMNVSTLELGDSALYLCASSQTDTSLGGKLFFGSGTQLSVL.

This clonotype was seen repeatedly, ten times or more. In nucleotides, the CDR3 is TGCGCCAGCAGCTCGGGACTAGCGCCTAACATTCAGTACTTC. Amino acid sequence: CASSSGLAPNIQYF. V is TRBV5-1 and J is TRBJ2-4; 10 bases line up with TRBD2. J lost 7 bases, V lost 3 bases, and 4 bases had no gene match. CDR1 and CDR2 (germline): SGHRS, YFSETQ. The CDR3 length is 14 residues.

The genes are TRBV6-5 and TRBJ2-1, with 9 bases aligning to TRBD2. The CDR3 has 16 residues. Germline V gene sequence: CDR1 MNHEY, CDR2 SVGAGI. J gave up 1 base and V 2 bases, and 3 bases lay outside the gene matches. In DNA form, the CDR3 reads TGTGCCAGCAGTTACGGTCTAGCGGGATCCTACAATGAGCAGTTCTTC. Residues: CASSYGLAGSYNEQFF.

This clonotype occurred many times. The chain links TRBV5-1 to TRBJ2-7; D may correspond to TRBD1 or TRBD2 (5 bases each). Germline V CDR1 and CDR2: SGHRS, YFSETQ. V dropped 0 bases and J dropped 3 bases, with 13 bases sitting between them. CDR3 size: 15 residues. CDR3 loop: CASSLARGAFYEQYF. CDR3 nucleotide sequence: TGCGCCAGCAGCTTGGCCAGAGGGGCATTCTACGAGCAGTACTTC.

This clonotype was counted only a few times. The chain carries TRBV9 and TRBJ2-1; TRBD1 might be the D (5 bases). Per the germline V gene, CDR1 is SGDLS and CDR2 is YYNGEE. This CDR3 contains 16 residues. The ends were cut back, 0 bases at V and 1 base at J, with 11 bases in the middle. DNA for the CDR3: TGTGCCAGCAGCGTAGCTTGGACATCTTCCTACAATGAGCAGTTCTTC. This translates into CASSVAWTSSYNEQFF.